The rows below give T cell receptor beta chains drawn from one sample of a study of brain T cells in children with intractable seizures. Sequencing used immunoSEQ multiplex PCR; TCRdb keeps in-frame clones, though not all of them. In the table there are about 340,000 clones, over 90% of which are singletons. Sequences were derived from peripheral blood, sampled 4 to 5 months after surgery. These receptors came from a boy younger than two with tuberous sclerosis and intractable seizures. CDR3s include the opening cysteine and the closing phenylalanine or tryptophan. A D gene is named only where the DNA matches it firmly. Where a row states a size, it is once, few, many or the class of an expanded clone; other rows omit it.

CDR3,DNA,V,size,D,J
CASSLTNTEAFF,TGCGCCAGCAGCTTAACCAACACTGAAGCTTTCTTT,TRBV5-1,.,.,TRBJ1-1
CASSLVGGWGYTF,TGTGCCAGCAGTTTAGTCGGGGGATGGGGCTACACCTTC,TRBV27,.,.,TRBJ1-2
CASSLNTGELFF,TGTGCCAGCAGCTTGAACACCGGGGAGCTGTTTTTT,TRBV7-6,.,.,TRBJ2-2
CASSGKKDRDREDSPLHF,TGCGCCAGCAGCGGAAAAAAAGATCGGGACAGGGAGGATTCACCCCTCCACTTT,TRBV5-1,.,TRBD1,TRBJ1-6
CASSVRSTGTEAFF,TGTGCCAGCAGTGTTCGATCAACGGGCACTGAAGCTTTCTTT,TRBV2,.,.,TRBJ1-1
CATSDLTSAYNNEQFF,TGTGCCACCAGTGACCTGACTAGCGCATACAATAATGAGCAGTTCTTC,TRBV24-1,.,TRBD2,TRBJ2-1
CASSLGSGLTGELFF,TGTGCCAGCAGTTTAGGTAGCGGGCTCACCGGGGAGCTGTTTTTT,TRBV27,.,TRBD2,TRBJ2-2
CSVGLAGALEAIVEQFF,TGCAGCGTTGGACTAGCGGGAGCTTTAGAGGCTATAGTTGAGCAGTTCTTC,TRBV29-1,.,TRBD2,TRBJ2-1
CASSQGQDSYEQYF,TGCGCCAGCAGCCAGGGGCAAGACTCCTACGAGCAGTACTTC,TRBV4-1,.,.,TRBJ2-7
CASSRGQGVYEQYF,TGTGCCAGCAGCCGTGGACAGGGGGTCTACGAGCAGTACTTC,TRBV6-5,.,TRBD1,TRBJ2-7
CASSLGQGAPRETQYF,TGTGCCAGCAGTCTGGGACAGGGGGCGCCCCGAGAGACCCAGTACTTC,TRBV6-6,.,TRBD1,TRBJ2-5
CASSPVQGAGNTEAFF,TGTGCCAGCTCACCGGTACAGGGGGCCGGGAACACTGAAGCTTTCTTT,TRBV18,.,TRBD1,TRBJ1-1
CASRPGGADTGELFF,TGTGCCAGTAGACCGGGAGGGGCCGACACCGGGGAGCTGTTTTTT,TRBV19,.,TRBD2,TRBJ2-2
CATSTAHYGYEQYF,TGTGCCACCAGCACGGCCCACTACGGATACGAGCAGTACTTC,TRBV15,.,.,TRBJ2-7
CASSEPDSIVDQPQHF,TGTGCCAGCAGTGAACCAGATTCTATCGTAGATCAGCCCCAGCATTTT,TRBV2,.,.,TRBJ1-5
CASSVEWRANEKLFF,TGTGCCAGCAGCGTAGAGTGGAGGGCTAATGAAAAACTGTTTTTT,TRBV9,.,.,TRBJ1-4
CASSLRPGQRAYEQYF,TGTGCCAGCAGCTTGAGGCCAGGACAGAGGGCCTACGAGCAGTACTTC,TRBV5-4,.,.,TRBJ2-7
CSARDREAQYF,TGCAGTGCTAGGGACAGGGAGGCCCAGTACTTC,TRBV20-1,.,TRBD1,TRBJ2-5
CASSPHRVDHTEAFF,TGTGCCAGCAGCCCCCACAGGGTGGATCACACTGAAGCTTTCTTT,TRBV9,.,.,TRBJ1-1
CASSLGGAGGWYEQYF,TGTGCCAGCAGCTTAGGAGGGGCAGGGGGCTGGTACGAGCAGTACTTC,TRBV13,.,TRBD1,TRBJ2-7
CARTSPPAKNIQYF,TGTGCCAGGACCTCTCCCCCAGCCAAAAACATTCAGTACTTC,TRBV6-8,.,.,TRBJ2-4
CASSPGDAPNFNYGYTF,TGTGCCAGCAGCCCTGGGGACGCCCCAAACTTTAACTATGGCTACACCTTC,TRBV9,.,.,TRBJ1-2
CASSFRGGELFF,TGTGCTAGCAGCTTTCGAGGCGGGGAGCTGTTTTTT,TRBV7-7,.,.,TRBJ2-2
CASSALTAQTYEQYF,TGTGCCAGCAGTGCGTTGACAGCGCAAACCTACGAGCAGTACTTC,TRBV27,.,.,TRBJ2-7
CASSSHGTGGAWSPLHF,TGTGCCAGCAGCTCTCACGGGACAGGGGGCGCGTGGTCACCCCTCCACTTT,TRBV5-4,.,TRBD1,TRBJ1-6
CASRASGASTDTQYF,TGTGCCAGCCGGGCTAGCGGAGCGAGCACAGATACGCAGTATTTT,TRBV7-3,.,TRBD2,TRBJ2-3
CASIRGLAGAVNGETQYF,TGTGCCAGCATCCGCGGACTAGCGGGAGCAGTCAATGGAGAGACCCAGTACTTC,TRBV7-6,.,TRBD2,TRBJ2-5
CASTSWLDSLVTEAFF,TGTGCCAGCACATCATGGTTGGACAGCCTAGTGACTGAAGCTTTCTTT,TRBV6-6,.,.,TRBJ1-1
CASSQGRAITQYF,TGTGCCAGCAGCCAAGGACGGGCCATTACGCAGTATTTT,TRBV14,.,.,TRBJ2-3
CASSIDGSRLSGNQPQHF,TGTGCCAGTAGTATAGATGGGTCGCGATTATCAGGGAATCAGCCCCAGCATTTT,TRBV19,.,.,TRBJ1-5
CASRQGVGEQFF,TGTGCCAGCAGACAGGGGGTTGGTGAGCAGTTCTTC,TRBV6-5,.,TRBD1,TRBJ2-1
CASSQLVAGGTDTQYF,TGTGCCAGCAGCCAATTGGTAGCGGGGGGCACAGATACGCAGTATTTT,TRBV3-1/TRBV3-2,.,TRBD2,TRBJ2-3
CASSPEDGVGGKLFF,TGTGCCAGCAGCCCGGAAGACGGGGTTGGAGGAAAACTGTTTTTT,TRBV3-1/TRBV3-2,.,.,TRBJ1-4
CASSLTGTSFNEQYF,TGTGCCAGCAGCTTAACAGGCACTAGCTTCAACGAGCAGTACTTC,TRBV7-3,.,.,TRBJ2-7
CASSPFAGKTEAFF,TGTGCCAGCAGCCCCTTTGCAGGGAAAACTGAAGCTTTCTTT,TRBV3-1/TRBV3-2,.,.,TRBJ1-1
CASSLSGGSNYGYTF,TGCGCCAGCAGCTTGTCGGGGGGCTCTAACTATGGCTACACCTTC,TRBV5-1,once,.,TRBJ1-2
CASSLGPGGYWETQYF,TGTGCCAGCAGCTTAGGCCCGGGGGGTTACTGGGAGACCCAGTACTTC,TRBV7-8,.,TRBD2,TRBJ2-5
CASSLVPGSGSYNEQFF,TGTGCTAGCAGCTTAGTCCCAGGGTCGGGCTCCTACAATGAGCAGTTCTTC,TRBV7-7,.,.,TRBJ2-1
CASSEMGTVNTGELFF,TGTGCCAGCAGTGAAATGGGGACAGTGAACACCGGGGAGCTGTTTTTT,TRBV25-1,once,TRBD1,TRBJ2-2
CASSPSGTYEQYF,TGTGCCAGCAGCCCAAGTGGTACCTACGAGCAGTACTTC,TRBV7-6,.,.,TRBJ2-7